The 32 T cell receptor beta chains reported below all come from one sample, sequenced in a study of cytotoxic CD8 clonotypes in ibrutinib-treated CLL. Profiled with immunoSEQ multiplex PCR; TCRdb holds only in-frame clones, not every one. The sample contains 40,000 or so clones, approximately 65% of which appear only once. The specimen comprised PBMCs, sampled after 24 months of ibrutinib treatment. These receptors were collected from a human donor with chronic lymphocytic leukemia.

The chain carries TRBV14 and TRBJ1-6, with D tentatively TRBD1 (5 bases). The V gene lost 2 bases and the J gene lost 7 bases, with 12 bases spanning the gap. The germline V gene encodes CDR1 SGHDN and CDR2 FVKESK. CDR3 length: 15 amino acids. The CDR3: CASSQTDSSNSPLHF. The CDR3 coding sequence is TGTGCCAGCAGCCAAACCGACAGCTCAAATTCACCCCTCCACTTT.

The rearrangement uses TRBV5-5 and TRBJ1-6; D gene unclear. The V gene lost 0 bases and the J gene lost 0 bases, with 10 bases spanning the gap. This CDR3 region has 17 residues. Per the germline V gene, CDR1 is SGHKS and CDR2 is YYEKEE (reference sequence). The CDR3 spells CASSLGSPISYNSPLHF. CDR3 DNA sequence: TGTGCCAGCAGCTTGGGAAGTCCAATCTCCTATAATTCACCCCTCCACTTT.

The chain combines TRBV18 with TRBJ1-6, with a tentative D call TRBD1 (6 bases). The CDR3 is 14 amino acids. Germline-derived CDR1 and CDR2 are KGHSH and LQKENI. Trimming removed 6 bases from V and 14 bases from J, with 20 bases in between. The CDR3 is CASSSGQTNPTLHF. In DNA, the CDR3 is TGTGCCAGCTCTTCAGGACAGACTAATCCAACCCTCCACTTT.

This rearrangement joins TRBV7-9 to TRBJ2-3; D is ambiguous. This CDR3 has 12 residues. Germline CDR1 reads SEHNR; CDR2 reads FQNEAQ (reference sequence). V was pared by 6 bases and J by 8 bases, with 12 bases between. In DNA form, the CDR3 reads TGTGCCAGCAGTCCGAGGCTAGGTACGCAGTATTTT. Translation gives CASSPRLGTQYF.

V usage is TRBV9 and J usage is TRBJ2-3, with 16 bases lining up with TRBD2. The CDR3 sequence is 18 residues long. The germline V gene has CDR1 SGDLS and CDR2 YYNGEE. The V gene end was trimmed by 4 bases and the J gene end by 2 bases; junction bases not matched to a gene: 7. The CDR3 nucleotides read TGTGCCAGCAGCACGGGACTAGCGGGAGGGCGGCACACAGATACGCAGTATTTT. Translating it yields CASSTGLAGGRHTDTQYF.

This chain links TRBV18 with TRBJ1-2; 7 bases match TRBD1. From germline, CDR1 is KGHSH and CDR2 LQKENI. The CDR3 length is 15 residues. The V and J ends lost 3 bases and 6 bases, in that order; junction bases with no gene match: 10. DNA of the CDR3: TGTGCCAGCTCACCTCTATACAGGGGTAGTAATGGCTACACCTTC. This gives the protein CASSPLYRGSNGYTF. The whole variable domain, filled in from reference TRBV18 and TRBJ1-2, reads NAGVMQNPRHLVRRRGQEARLRCSPMKGHSHVYWYRQLPEEGLKFMVYLQKENIIDESGMPKERFSAEFPKEGPSILRIQQVVRGDSAAYFCASSPLYRGSNGYTFGSGTRLTVV.

CDR3: CASSPQGSSYEQYF. The CDR3 bases are TGTGCCAGCTCACCCCAGGGAAGCTCCTACGAGCAGTACTTC. The V and J genes are TRBV18 and TRBJ2-7, with D tentatively TRBD1 (5 bases). The CDR3 contains 14 residues. The germline CDR1 and CDR2 sequences are KGHSH and LQKENI. Deletions cut 3 bases from V and 0 bases from J, with 9 bases between.

In this sample, this clone is medium-sized. V and J are TRBV5-4 and TRBJ1-6; D might be TRBD1 (6 bases). The CDR3 length is 15 residues. Germline assignment: CDR1 SGHNT and CDR2 YYREEE (reference sequence). Trimming removed 1 base from V and 6 bases from J, with 11 bases in between. The CDR3 spells CASSLQGRRNSPLHF. The CDR3 coding sequence is TGTGCCAGCAGCTTGCAGGGGCGTCGTAATTCACCCCTCCACTTT.

The chain joins TRBV10-1 to TRBJ2-3; 14 bases match TRBD2. Germline V gives CDR1 WNHNN, CDR2 SYGVQD (reference sequence). The CDR3 totals 16 residues. V lost 5 bases, J lost 4 bases, and 5 bases stayed unmatched. The CDR3 nucleotides are TGCGCCAGCAGTAGCGGGACTAGCGGGAGTCCAGATACGCAGTATTTT. This codes for CASSSGTSGSPDTQYF.

The chain links TRBV7-9 to TRBJ1-1; D remains ambiguous. V lost 5 bases, J lost 7 bases, and 8 bases lay in between. The CDR3 spans 11 residues. The germline V gene encodes CDR1 SEHNR and CDR2 FQNEAQ (reference sequence). CDR3 sequence: CASSDIDEAFF. Written as DNA, the CDR3 is TGTGCCAGCAGCGACATTGATGAAGCTTTCTTT.

This chain uses TRBV2 with TRBJ2-4; 12 nucleotides match TRBD2. V was clipped by 7 bases and J by 2 bases; unmatched bases: 9. CDR3 size: 17 residues. CDR1 SNHLY and CDR2 FYNNEI come from the germline V gene. The DNA of the CDR3 is TGTGCCAGCATAGGTGAACTAGCGGGGGGAACCAAAAACATTCAGTACTTC. Amino acids: CASIGELAGGTKNIQYF.

The chain carries TRBV18 and TRBJ2-5; the match to TRBD2 covers 11 bases. Trimming took 1 base from V and 5 from J; bases not matched to a gene: 15. This CDR3 comprises 19 residues. Germline assignment: CDR1 KGHSH and CDR2 LQKENI. CDR3 residues: CASSPLSGGAGRFKETQYF. CDR3 bases: TGTGCCAGCTCACCACTTAGCGGGGGGGCCGGACGCTTTAAGGAGACCCAGTACTTC. Full variable domain (missing parts from reference TRBV18 and TRBJ2-5): NAGVMQNPRHLVRRRGQEARLRCSPMKGHSHVYWYRQLPEEGLKFMVYLQKENIIDESGMPKERFSAEFPKEGPSILRIQQVVRGDSAAYFCASSPLSGGAGRFKETQYFGPGTRLLVL.

The rearrangement uses TRBV2 and TRBJ2-4; 11 bases map to TRBD2. The germline V gene has CDR1 SNHLY and CDR2 FYNNEI. V lost 6 bases to trimming and J lost 2 bases; unmatched junction nucleotides: 3. The CDR3 runs to 15 residues. The CDR3 DNA is TGTGCCAGCAGCGGGACTAGCGGAACCAAAAACATTCAGTACTTC. Translation: CASSGTSGTKNIQYF.

This chain joins TRBV21-1 and TRBJ2-5; the listed D gene, TRBD2, was not tested against the DNA. TRBV21-1 is tagged as a pseudogene. CDR3 size: 15 residues. DNA for the CDR3: TGTGCCAGCAGCAAAGCGCTTTCGGTGGAAGAGACCCAGTACTTC. This gives the protein CASSKALSVEETQYF.

V gene TRBV2 combines with J gene TRBJ1-5; D unresolved. This CDR3 spans 13 amino acids. Germline V gene lookup returns CDR1 SNHLY and CDR2 FYNNEI. The V gene lost 4 bases and the J gene lost 4 bases, with 8 bases spanning the gap. DNA for the CDR3: TGTGCCAGCAGTGCTACAGCGAATCAGCCCCAGCATTTT. Amino acid sequence: CASSATANQPQHF.

The chain employs TRBV9 and TRBJ1-5; TRBD1 is a possible D gene (6 bases). V lost 3 bases, J lost 2 bases, and 9 bases lay in between. The germline gives CDR1 SGDLS, CDR2 YYNGEE. CDR3 length: 14 residues. DNA for the CDR3: TGTGCCAGCAGCGCAGGGGTTGGCAATCAGCCCCAGCATTTT. Protein product: CASSAGVGNQPQHF.

The chain carries TRBV7-9 and TRBJ2-3; unclear D gene. The V end was cut by 3 bases, the J end by 2 bases, with 9 bases between. CDR3 length: 14 residues. The germline V gene has CDR1 SEHNR and CDR2 FQNEAQ (reference sequence). CDR3 in amino acids: CASSLAHHTDTQYF. CDR3 DNA: TGTGCCAGCAGCTTGGCACACCACACAGATACGCAGTATTTT.

This clone was recorded a few times. The J gene is TRBJ2-7, the V gene TRBV19, with D possibly TRBD1 on 6 matching bases. The germline V gene encodes CDR1 LNHDA and CDR2 SQIVND (reference sequence). There are 14 residues in the CDR3. The V and J ends lost 6 bases and 0 bases respectively, with 12 bases between them. The DNA for the CDR3 is TGTGCCAGTAGAGGAAGGGGGAGCTCCTACGAGCAGTACTTC. The encoded protein is CASRGRGSSYEQYF.

The chain joins TRBV5-1 to TRBJ1-6; 7 bases match TRBD1. Germline V gene sequence: CDR1 SGHRS, CDR2 YFSETQ. V lost 5 bases and J lost 17; bases outside the gene matches: 13. The CDR3 consists of 13 residues. The CDR3 DNA reads as TGCGCCAGCAGGTCAGCCCAGGGGACAGAGTTCCACTTT. It is translated as CASRSAQGTEFHF.

The chain employs TRBV5-1 and TRBJ2-2; no reliable D call. The CDR3 contains 13 residues. Germline CDR1 SGHRS, CDR2 YFSETQ. V dropped 1 base and J dropped 4 bases, with 5 bases sitting between them. The CDR3 nucleotides read TGCGCCAGCAGCTTGAGGGTCACCGGGGAGCTGTTTTTT. It translates to CASSLRVTGELFF. Based on the CDR3 plus reference TRBV5-1 and TRBJ2-2, the full variable domain is KAGVTQTPRYLIKTRGQQVTLSCSPISGHRSVSWYQQTPGQGLQFLFEYFSETQRNKGNFPGRFSGRQFSNSRSEMNVSTLELGDSALYLCASSLRVTGELFFGEGSRLTVL.

The CDR3 loop reads CASSDRALNTEAFF. The CDR3 DNA reads TGCGCCAGCAGTGACCGGGCTCTGAACACTGAAGCTTTCTTT. The chain couples TRBV10-1 to TRBJ1-1; no definite D call. Trimming removed 3 bases from V and 0 bases from J, with 8 bases in between. This CDR3 has 14 residues. Germline V gene sequence: CDR1 WNHNN, CDR2 SYGVQD (reference sequence).

This clone showed up many times. The V gene is TRBV15, the J gene TRBJ2-1, with 13 nucleotides matching TRBD2. V trimming: 3 bases; J trimming: 5 bases; junction bases outside the gene matches: 4. Germline loops: CDR1 LNHNV, CDR2 YYDKDF (reference sequence). This CDR3 comprises 16 residues. The CDR3: CATSSGTSGMNNEQFF. CDR3 bases: TGTGCCACCAGCAGCGGGACTAGCGGGATGAACAATGAGCAGTTCTTC.

The rearrangement links TRBV9 to TRBJ2-5; perhaps D is TRBD1 or TRBD2 (5 bases each). The CDR3 consists of 15 residues. From germline, CDR1 is SGDLS and CDR2 YYNGEE. Trimming shortened V by 4 bases and J by 4 bases, and 17 bases separated the two germline ends. The CDR3 nucleotides are TGTGCCAGCAGCATTTCCCGGGGCGCGGGAGAGACCCAGTACTTC. As protein: CASSISRGAGETQYF.

In DNA form, the CDR3 reads TGTGCCTGGAGTCTAGACAGGGTATCCTATGGCTACACCTTC. Amino acids: CAWSLDRVSYGYTF. The genes are TRBV30 and TRBJ1-2; 7 bases are a match to TRBD1. Germline V lookup: CDR1 GTSNPN, CDR2 SVGIG (reference sequence). With V trimmed by 2 bases and J by 4 bases, 7 bases remained unmatched. This CDR3 is 14 amino acids long.

The rearrangement links TRBV28 to TRBJ2-2, with 11 bases fitting TRBD1. Germline values: CDR1 MDHEN, CDR2 SYDVKM. This CDR3 spans 17 amino acids. Unmatched junction bases numbered 9, after V lost 5 bases and J lost 4 bases. The CDR3 sequence: CASSLQVGTGGTGELFF. The CDR3 region has the DNA TGTGCCAGCAGTCTTCAGGTTGGGACAGGGGGCACCGGGGAGCTGTTTTTT. Based on the CDR3 plus reference TRBV28 and TRBJ2-2, the full variable domain is DVKVTQSSRYLVKRTGEKVFLECVQDMDHENMFWYRQDPGLGLRLIYFSYDVKMKEKGDIPEGYSVSREKKERFSLILESASTNQTSMYLCASSLQVGTGGTGELFFGEGSRLTVL.

The rearrangement uses TRBV4-1 and TRBJ2-1; TRBD2 matches 9 bases. Per germline, CDR1 MGHRA and CDR2 YSYEKL. V was pared by 1 base and J by 9 bases, with 16 bases of the junction left unmatched. CDR3 size: 18 residues. The CDR3 sequence: CASSQAVTSGFLRGEQFF. CDR3 nucleotides: TGCGCCAGCAGCCAAGCTGTGACTAGCGGCTTTCTCAGGGGTGAGCAGTTCTTC.

The chain uses TRBV5-1 and TRBJ2-7; D perhaps matches TRBD2 (6 bases). V lost 2 bases, J lost 3 bases, and 9 bases lay in between. There are 13 residues in the CDR3. Germline CDR1 reads SGHRS; CDR2 reads YFSETQ. CDR3 amino acids: CASSFAGSYEQYF. CDR3 bases: TGCGCCAGCAGCTTTGCGGGGAGCTACGAGCAGTACTTC.

The chain links TRBV7-9 to TRBJ2-7, with a tentative D call TRBD1 (6 bases). Germline V gives CDR1 SEHNR, CDR2 FQNEAQ (reference sequence). The CDR3 consists of 14 residues. V lost 5 bases to trimming and J lost 3 bases, with 14 bases between them. CDR3 region: CASSLRGLDYEQYF. The CDR3 DNA reads TGTGCCAGCAGCCTCAGGGGTCTGGACTACGAGCAGTACTTC.

This clone occurred a few times. V is TRBV2 and J is TRBJ1-2; unclear D gene. The germline CDR1 and CDR2 sequences are SNHLY and FYNNEI. Deletions cut 3 bases from V and 8 bases from J, with 13 bases between. The CDR3 runs to 13 residues. CDR3 sequence: CASSELVYRGYTF. Here the CDR3 DNA reads TGTGCCAGCAGTGAGTTGGTGTACAGAGGCTACACCTTC. Variable domain in full (rest from reference TRBV2 and TRBJ1-2): EPEVTQTPSHQVTQMGQEVILRCVPISNHLYFYWYRQILGQKVEFLVSFYNNEISEKSEIFDDQFSVERPDGSNFTLKIRSTKLEDSAMYFCASSELVYRGYTFGSGTRLTVV.

This chain links TRBV5-1 with TRBJ2-3, with D tentatively TRBD1 or TRBD2 (8 bases each). Trimming stripped 4 bases from V and 9 bases from J, with 24 bases between. Germline CDR1 reads SGHRS; CDR2 reads YFSETQ. The CDR3 has 16 residues. The DNA of the CDR3 is TGCGCCAGCAGCGCCGGGGGGGACAGGCGCACGGGGACGCAGTATTTT. Translated, it gives CASSAGGDRRTGTQYF.

This clone turned up a few times. The chain combines TRBV2 with TRBJ1-2; D perhaps matches TRBD1 (6 bases). The V end lost 10 bases, the J end lost 4 bases, and 16 bases lay between the germline ends. Looked up from germline, CDR1 is SNHLY and CDR2 is FYNNEI. The CDR3 runs 13 residues. For the CDR3, the DNA is TGTGCCATCGAGTTACAGGGTTTCTATGGCTACACCTTC. Protein sequence: CAIELQGFYGYTF.

There are a few counts of this clone. This chain uses TRBV30 with TRBJ2-5; D gene unclear. CDR3 length equals 13 residues. Germline V lookup: CDR1 GTSNPN, CDR2 SVGIG (reference sequence). Trimming stripped 0 bases from V and 2 bases from J, with 7 bases between. The CDR3 DNA reads as TGTGCCTGGAGTGTACGGACGCAAGAGACCCAGTACTTC. Amino acid sequence: CAWSVRTQETQYF.